This T cell receptor (beta chain) was obtained from a study of blood T cell repertoires in COVID-19. Study-wide context: Samples taken during acute and convalescent COVID-19 were collected in the United States, Italy and Spain.

V was cut by 2 bases and J by 4 bases, with 11 bases left in between. This CDR3 has 14 residues. The germline gives CDR1 MNHEY, CDR2 SVGAGI. Original data processing: Nucleated cell number was recorded as an estimate derived from reference gene primer amplification. The data were produced by immunoSEQ multiplex PCR, yet TCRdb's version contains in-frame clones alone and is incomplete. V and J calls and clone size come straight from that table; D and trimming were deduced from the DNA. The table records roughly 100,000 clones, about 86% of them present only once. The receptor's source is a man aged 55 to 69 with acute or convalescent COVID-19. The chain carries TRBV6-5 and TRBJ1-2; D is undetermined. Sequenced material: peripheral blood. The CDR3 DNA follows: TGTGCCAGCAGTTACGGTAGCAAGGCCTATGGCTACACCTTC. This gives the protein CASSYGSKAYGYTF.